A selection of T cell receptor beta chains follows, all from one sample in a study of blood T cell repertoires in COVID-19. Libraries were prepared by immunoSEQ multiplex PCR; TCRdb keeps only in-frame clonotypes and omits some of them. The sample holds about 150,000 clones, approximately 86% seen once. Sequencing was done on a sample of peripheral blood. Source of these receptors: a woman of 80 years or more with COVID-19, enrolled during active disease. Each CDR3 is given with its conserved first and last residue. A D gene is named only where the DNA matches it firmly. Clone size is stated in some rows and not others, as once, few, many or a class when expanded.

CDR3	DNA	size	D	V	J
CASNGQYTDTQYF	TGTGCCAGCAATGGACAGTACACAGATACGCAGTATTTT	-	-	TRBV2	TRBJ2-3
CASSLAGGASYEQYF	TGTGCCAGCAGCCTGGCCGGGGGGGCCTCCTACGAGCAGTACTTC	-	TRBD2	TRBV3-1/TRBV3-2	TRBJ2-7
CASSLRTGEGYTF	TGTGCCAGCAGCTTAAGGACAGGGGAAGGCTACACCTTC	-	TRBD1	TRBV7-3	TRBJ1-2
CASSLVGENGYTF	TGCGCCAGCAGCTTGGTTGGGGAGAATGGCTACACCTTC	-	-	TRBV5-1	TRBJ1-2
CASSDTGGSSPLHF	TGCGCCAGCAGCGACACAGGGGGCAGTTCACCCCTCCACTTT	few	TRBD1	TRBV5-1	TRBJ1-6
CASSFGKGTQYF	TGTGCCAGCAGCTTCGGGAAGGGGACCCAGTACTTC	-	-	TRBV7-3	TRBJ2-5
CASSRGQGRGETQYF	TGTGCCAGCAGCAGGGGACAGGGCAGGGGGGAGACCCAGTACTTC	-	TRBD1	TRBV11-2	TRBJ2-5
CASSLGDRVQSPLHF	TGTGCCAGCAGTTTAGGGGACAGGGTGCAATCACCCCTCCACTTT	-	TRBD1	TRBV27	TRBJ1-6
CASSARPGNTGELFF	TGCGCCAGCAGCGCCCGCCCAGGGAACACCGGGGAGCTGTTTTTT	once	-	TRBV4-1	TRBJ2-2
CASSLNQNSGTGAGRGYTF	TGTGCCAGCTCACTCAACCAAAATTCCGGGACAGGGGCAGGTCGTGGCTACACCTTC	once	TRBD1	TRBV18	TRBJ1-2
CASSLNAGSYEQYF	TGTGCCAGCAGCTTAAATGCCGGCTCCTACGAGCAGTACTTC	-	-	TRBV7-3	TRBJ2-7
CATAIPRTQERRLAMVPFF	TGCGCCACCGCAATCCCCAGAACCCAAGAGAGGAGGTTAGCGATGGTTCCGTTCTTC	-	-	TRBV23-1	TRBJ2-1
CASSQASGRTYEQYF	TGTGCCAGCAGCCAGGCTAGCGGGAGGACATACGAGCAGTACTTC	many	TRBD2	TRBV3-1/TRBV3-2	TRBJ2-7
CASSLGQGVRGYSPLHF	TGTGCCAGCAGTTTAGGACAGGGAGTAAGAGGTTATTCACCCCTCCACTTT	many	TRBD1	TRBV28	TRBJ1-6
CASRGLNEQFF	TGTGCCAGCAGGGGCCTCAATGAGCAGTTCTTC	-	-	TRBV2	TRBJ2-1
CASSDQTGGNTEAFF	TGTGCCAGCAGTGACCAGACAGGGGGCAACACTGAAGCTTTCTTT	-	TRBD1	TRBV6-1	TRBJ1-1
CASSGASVWSEQFF	TGCGCCAGCAGTGGGGCTAGCGTGTGGAGTGAGCAGTTCTTC	-	-	TRBV10-1	TRBJ2-1
CARLVAGGYNEQFF	TGTGCCAGGCTCGTAGCGGGGGGTTACAATGAGCAGTTCTTC	-	TRBD2	TRBV2	TRBJ2-1
CASSHGTVTNYGYTF	TGTGCCAGCAGCCACGGGACAGTGACTAACTATGGCTACACCTTC	-	TRBD1	TRBV7-3	TRBJ1-2
CSASAPPGFSYEQYF	TGCAGTGCTAGTGCTCCCCCAGGATTCTCCTACGAGCAGTACTTC	-	-	TRBV20-1	TRBJ2-7
CASSWGQANSYEQYF	TGCGCCAGCAGCTGGGGACAGGCTAACTCCTACGAGCAGTACTTC	-	TRBD1	TRBV5-1	TRBJ2-7
CASSRGWLAGGPGGHSQYF	TGTGCCAGCAGCCGGGGGTGGCTAGCGGGAGGGCCAGGAGGGCACTCGCAGTATTTT	-	TRBD2	TRBV5-6	TRBJ2-3
CASKPGVVDYGYTF	TGTGCCAGCAAGCCAGGGGTGGTGGACTATGGCTACACCTTC	-	-	TRBV2	TRBJ1-2
CASSTAGAPYNEQFF	TGCGCCAGCAGCACAGCGGGAGCCCCGTACAATGAGCAGTTCTTC	-	TRBD2	TRBV4-1	TRBJ2-1
CASSLEGGRAGQDTQYF	TGTGCCAGCAGCTTAGAAGGCGGGAGGGCGGGACAAGATACGCAGTATTTT	-	TRBD2	TRBV7-6	TRBJ2-3
CASSIARGTGELFF	TGTGCCAGTAGTATAGCCCGGGGTACCGGGGAGCTGTTTTTT	medium-sized	-	TRBV19	TRBJ2-2
CASGLGMNTEAFF	TGTGCTAGTGGTTTGGGTATGAACACTGAAGCTTTCTTT	-	-	TRBV12-5	TRBJ1-1
CASSLSGGTEAFF	TGTGCCAGCAGCTTATCCGGGGGCACTGAAGCTTTCTTT	-	-	TRBV11-3	TRBJ1-1
CASSYNHEQYF	TGTGCCAGCAGTTACAACCACGAGCAGTACTTC	few	-	TRBV27	TRBJ2-7
CASSPAGESLVNTIYF	TGTGCCAGCTCACCGGCAGGGGAGTCGCTGGTAAACACCATATATTTT	-	-	TRBV18	TRBJ1-3
CASSPTGAGGDTQYF	TGTGCCAGCAGCCCTACAGGGGCGGGGGGAGATACGCAGTATTTT	-	-	TRBV7-3	TRBJ2-3
CAISENGWTGEGLHF	TGTGCCATCAGTGAGAACGGGTGGACAGGGGAGGGCCTCCACTTT	-	TRBD1	TRBV10-3	TRBJ1-6